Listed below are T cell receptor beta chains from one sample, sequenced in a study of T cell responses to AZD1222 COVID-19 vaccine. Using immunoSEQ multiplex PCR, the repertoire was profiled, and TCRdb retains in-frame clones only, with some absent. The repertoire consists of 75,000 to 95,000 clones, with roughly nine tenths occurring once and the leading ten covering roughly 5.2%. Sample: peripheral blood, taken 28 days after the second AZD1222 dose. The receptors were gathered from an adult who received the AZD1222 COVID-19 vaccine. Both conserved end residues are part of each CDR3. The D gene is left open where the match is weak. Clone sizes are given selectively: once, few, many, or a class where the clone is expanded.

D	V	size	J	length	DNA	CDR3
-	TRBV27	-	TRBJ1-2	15	TGTGCCAGCAGTTCAATCCGTAGTGGGTCCTATGGCTACACCTTC	CASSSIRSGSYGYTF
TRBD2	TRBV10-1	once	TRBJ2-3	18	TGCGCCAGCAGCCCGACTAGCGGGGGGGCTTTACGTTCAGATACGCAGTATTTT	CASSPTSGGALRSDTQYF
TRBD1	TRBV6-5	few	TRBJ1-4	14	TGTGCCAGCATGGACAGGGGGCGGGATGAAAAACTGTTTTTT	CASMDRGRDEKLFF
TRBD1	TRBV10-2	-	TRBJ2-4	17	TGCGCCAGTGGGACAGGGTACCGTGGACTGGCCAAAAACATTCAGTACTTC	CASGTGYRGLAKNIQYF
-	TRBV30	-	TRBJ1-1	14	TGTGCCTGGAGTATATTAGGTATGAACACTGAAGCTTTCTTT	CAWSILGMNTEAFF
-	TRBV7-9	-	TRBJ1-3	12	TGTGCCAGCAGCCCTCCTCCTAACACCATATATTTT	CASSPPPNTIYF
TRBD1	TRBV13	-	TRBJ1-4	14	TGTGCCAGCAGCCTCGGGGACAGGGACGAAAAACTGTTTTTT	CASSLGDRDEKLFF
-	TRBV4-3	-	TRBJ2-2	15	TGCGCCAGCAGCCAGACTTGGTCGGACACCGGGGAGCTGTTTTTT	CASSQTWSDTGELFF
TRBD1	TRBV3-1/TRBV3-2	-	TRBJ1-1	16	TGTGCCAGCAGCCAGCACCACGGACAGGATATTCCTGAAGCTTTCTTT	CASSQHHGQDIPEAFF
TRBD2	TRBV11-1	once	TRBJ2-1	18	TGTGCCAGCAGCTTAGCGTCGGTCTGGCTAGAGGGGAGGGGTGAGCAGTTCTTC	CASSLASVWLEGRGEQFF
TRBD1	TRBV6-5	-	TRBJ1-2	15	TGTGCCAGCAGTTACGGTGGGACAGGGAACTATGGCTACACCTTC	CASSYGGTGNYGYTF
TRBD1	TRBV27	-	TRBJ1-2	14	TGTGCCAGCAGTTTATCCGACAGGGGCTATGGCTACACCTTC	CASSLSDRGYGYTF
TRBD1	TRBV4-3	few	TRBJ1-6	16	TGCGCCAGCAGCCCATTGACAGGGAAGTATAATTCACCCCTCCACTTT	CASSPLTGKYNSPLHF
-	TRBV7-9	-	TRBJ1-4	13	TGTGCCAGCAGCTTAGCAGGGGGTGAAAAACTGTTTTTT	CASSLAGGEKLFF
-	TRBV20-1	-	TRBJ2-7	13	TGCAGTGCTAGTAGGCAGGATGGCTACGAGCAGTACTTC	CSASRQDGYEQYF
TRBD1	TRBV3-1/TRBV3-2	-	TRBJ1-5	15	TGTGCCAGCAGCCAAGCAGGGGGCCTGTTTCAGCCCCAGCATTTT	CASSQAGGLFQPQHF
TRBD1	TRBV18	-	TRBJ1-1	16	TGTGCCAGCTCAGGGGGAACAGGGGGCATTGATACTGAAGCTTTCTTT	CASSGGTGGIDTEAFF
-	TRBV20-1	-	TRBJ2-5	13	TGCAGTGCTAGTTTCGGGGTTGGGGAGACCCAGTACTTC	CSASFGVGETQYF
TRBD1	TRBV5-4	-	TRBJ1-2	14	TGTGCCAGCAGCTCTACCGGACAGGCCTATGGCTACACCTTC	CASSSTGQAYGYTF
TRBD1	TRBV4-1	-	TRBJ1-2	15	TGCGCCAGCAGCCAAGATGCAGGGGGCGCGGGTGGCTACACCTTC	CASSQDAGGAGGYTF
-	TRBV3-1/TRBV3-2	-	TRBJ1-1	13	TGTGCCAGCAGCCATATCAGGGTCACTGAAGCTTTCTTT	CASSHIRVTEAFF
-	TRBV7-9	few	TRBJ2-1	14	TGTGCCAGCAGCTTAGGACAGAATAACAATGAGCAGTTCTTC	CASSLGQNNNEQFF
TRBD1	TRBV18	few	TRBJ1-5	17	TGTGCCAGCTCACCTGCCCCGGGACAGATTAGCAATCAGCCCCAGCATTTT	CASSPAPGQISNQPQHF
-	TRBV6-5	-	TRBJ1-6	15	TGTGCCAGCAGTTATGGGGCCGTCCCACATTCACCCCTCCACTTT	CASSYGAVPHSPLHF
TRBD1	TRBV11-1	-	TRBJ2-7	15	TGTGCCAGCAGGCGGACAGGTCACGGGTCCTACGAGCAGTACTTC	CASRRTGHGSYEQYF
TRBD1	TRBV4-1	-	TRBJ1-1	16	TGCGCCAGCAGCCAAGGGTTAGCAGGGGGTATGACTGAAGCTTTCTTT	CASSQGLAGGMTEAFF
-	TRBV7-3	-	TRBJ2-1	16	TGTGCCAGCAGCTTCCCTTCGGGGCGAGCCAACAATGAGCAGTTCTTC	CASSFPSGRANNEQFF
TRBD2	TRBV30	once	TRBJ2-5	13	TGTGCCTGGGCGGGGGGGGATCAAGAGACCCAGTACTTC	CAWAGGDQETQYF
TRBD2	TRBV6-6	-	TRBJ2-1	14	TGTGCCAGCAGTTCCCTGGGGGGGTACAATGAGCAGTTCTTC	CASSSLGGYNEQFF
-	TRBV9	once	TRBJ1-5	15	TGTGCCAGCAGCCTGGACGGAGGGAACAATCAGCCCCAGCATTTT	CASSLDGGNNQPQHF
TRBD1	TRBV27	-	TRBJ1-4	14	TGTGCCAGCAGCCCAGGGGGCGCGGATGAAAAACTGTTTTTT	CASSPGGADEKLFF